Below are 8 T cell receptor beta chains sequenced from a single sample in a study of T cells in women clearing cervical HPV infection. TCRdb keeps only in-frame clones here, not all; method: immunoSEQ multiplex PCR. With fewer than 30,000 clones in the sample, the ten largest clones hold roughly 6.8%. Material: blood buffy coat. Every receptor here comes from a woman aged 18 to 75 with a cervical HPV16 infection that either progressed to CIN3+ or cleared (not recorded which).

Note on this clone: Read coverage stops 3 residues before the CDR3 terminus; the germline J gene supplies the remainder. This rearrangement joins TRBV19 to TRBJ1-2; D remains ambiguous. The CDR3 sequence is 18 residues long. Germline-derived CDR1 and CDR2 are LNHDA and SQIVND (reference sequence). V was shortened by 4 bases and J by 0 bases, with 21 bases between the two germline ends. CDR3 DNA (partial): TGTGCCAGTAGTACCAGACACTTTACTTATACCGCTAACTATGGC. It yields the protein CASSTRHFTYTANYG. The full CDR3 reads CASSTRHFTYTANYGYTF. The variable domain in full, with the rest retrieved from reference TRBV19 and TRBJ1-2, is DGGITQSPKYLFRKEGQNVTLSCEQNLNHDAMYWYRQDPGQGLRLIYYSQIVNDFQKGDIAEGYSVSREKKESFPLTVTSAQKNPTAFYLCASSTRHFTYTANYGYTFGSGTRLTVV.

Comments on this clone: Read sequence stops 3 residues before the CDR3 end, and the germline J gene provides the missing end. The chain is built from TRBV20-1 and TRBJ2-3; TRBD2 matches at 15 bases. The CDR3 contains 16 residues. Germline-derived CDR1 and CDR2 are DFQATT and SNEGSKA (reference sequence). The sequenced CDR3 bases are TGCAGTGCTAGCCGGACTAGCGGGAGGGATCAAGAGACG. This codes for CSASRTSGRDQET. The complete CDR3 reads CSASRTSGRDQETQYF.

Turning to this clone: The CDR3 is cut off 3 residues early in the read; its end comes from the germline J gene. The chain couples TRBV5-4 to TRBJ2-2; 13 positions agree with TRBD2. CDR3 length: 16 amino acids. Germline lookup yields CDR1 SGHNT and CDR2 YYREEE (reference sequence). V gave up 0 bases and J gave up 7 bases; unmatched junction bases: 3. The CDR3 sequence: CASSLELAGGYGELFF. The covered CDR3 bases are TGTGCCAGCAGCTTGGAACTAGCGGGAGGGTACGGGGAG.

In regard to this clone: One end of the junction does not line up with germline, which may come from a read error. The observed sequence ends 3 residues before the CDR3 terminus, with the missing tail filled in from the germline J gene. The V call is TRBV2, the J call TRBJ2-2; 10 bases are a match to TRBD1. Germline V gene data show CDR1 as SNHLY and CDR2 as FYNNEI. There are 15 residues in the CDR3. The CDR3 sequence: CVSSEGQGWTGELFF. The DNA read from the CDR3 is TGTGTCAGCAGTGAGGGACAGGGGTGGACCGGGGAG.

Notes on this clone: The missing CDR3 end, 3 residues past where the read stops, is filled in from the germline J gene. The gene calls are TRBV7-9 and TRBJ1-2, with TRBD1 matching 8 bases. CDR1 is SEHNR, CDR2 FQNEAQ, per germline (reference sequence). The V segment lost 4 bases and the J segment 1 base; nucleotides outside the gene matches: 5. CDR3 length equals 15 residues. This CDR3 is CASSSGQVINYGYTF. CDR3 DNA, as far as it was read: TGTGCCAGCAGCTCGGGACAGGTGATTAACTATGGC.

CDR3 residues: CASSLGLTDYGYTF. The part of the CDR3 DNA that was read is TGCGCCAGCAGCCTGGGTCTCACTGACTATGGC. The chain links TRBV5-1 to TRBJ1-2, with unresolved D. The read terminates 3 residues ahead of where the CDR3 ends, so the germline J gene completes it. Germline V gene sequence: CDR1 SGHRS, CDR2 YFSETQ. This CDR3 comprises 14 residues. V was pared by 4 bases and J by 3 bases, with 13 bases between.

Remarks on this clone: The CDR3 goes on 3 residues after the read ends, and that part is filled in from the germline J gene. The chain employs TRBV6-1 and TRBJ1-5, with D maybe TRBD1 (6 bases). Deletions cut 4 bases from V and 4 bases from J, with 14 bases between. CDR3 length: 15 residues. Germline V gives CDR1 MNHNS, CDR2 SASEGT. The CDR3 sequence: CASSGGFGQNQPQHF. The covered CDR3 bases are TGTGCCAGCAGTGGTGGTTTTGGACAGAATCAGCCC.

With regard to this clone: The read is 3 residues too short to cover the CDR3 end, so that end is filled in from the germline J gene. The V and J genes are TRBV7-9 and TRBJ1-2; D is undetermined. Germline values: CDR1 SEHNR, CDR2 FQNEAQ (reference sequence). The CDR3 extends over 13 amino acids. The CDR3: CASSLVSNSDYTF. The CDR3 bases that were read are TGTGCCAGCAGCTTAGTCAGTAACAGTGAC.